This T cell receptor beta chain originates from a study of T cell clonality in common variable immunodeficiency. Broader study findings: Common variable immunodeficiency TCR beta sequences reportedly had fewer deletions and N-nucleotide insertions.

This clone was found a few times. Antigen unknown. The observed sequence ends 3 residues before the CDR3 terminus, with the missing tail filled in from the germline J gene. TCRdb's copy holds only in-frame clones and misses some; the assay was immunoSEQ multiplex PCR. The sample contains around 19,000 clones, none occurring once; over 6.5% lies in the top ten. The germline V and J ends were trimmed by 5 bases and 6 bases, with 10 bases remaining between them. From germline, CDR1 is SSHAT and CDR2 FNYEAQ (reference sequence). The CDR3 is made up of 13 amino acids. This rearrangement joins TRBV7-7 to TRBJ2-2; no definite D call. Input material: peripheral blood mononuclear cells. The TCR was taken from a human donor with common variable immunodeficiency. The CDR3 loop is CASSRDKAGELFF. CDR3 DNA (partial): TGTGCCAGCAGCCGAGACAAGGCCGGGGAG.